This T cell receptor (beta chain) was profiled in a study of CD8+CD57+ T cells in acquired aplastic anemia. Study-wide context: Sequencing produced an average of about 10.8 million reads per healthy donor for CD4+ cells.

It was genomic DNA that served as the template for profiling TCR beta VDJ and CDR3. TCRdb redid the calling of the reads with MiXCR, one entry per CDR3 protein. The table records 180,000 or so distinct CDR3 sequences, approximately 45% of them present only once. The CDR3 runs to 15 residues. V lost 3 bases and J 4 bases, leaving 13 bases between the germline ends. The V gene's germline CDR1 is SGHTA and CDR2 FQGNSA. The chain is built from TRBV7-2 and TRBJ1-5; D is unresolved. The sequence was obtained from a human donor in good health. The sample taken for sequencing was sorted CD4+, CD8+, or CD8+CD57+ T cells (not recorded which) from PBMCs. The chain's CDR3 is CASSFGSTANQPQHF. CDR3 sequence (DNA): TGTGCCAGCAGCTTCGGTTCCACTGCAAATCAGCCCCAGCATTTT.